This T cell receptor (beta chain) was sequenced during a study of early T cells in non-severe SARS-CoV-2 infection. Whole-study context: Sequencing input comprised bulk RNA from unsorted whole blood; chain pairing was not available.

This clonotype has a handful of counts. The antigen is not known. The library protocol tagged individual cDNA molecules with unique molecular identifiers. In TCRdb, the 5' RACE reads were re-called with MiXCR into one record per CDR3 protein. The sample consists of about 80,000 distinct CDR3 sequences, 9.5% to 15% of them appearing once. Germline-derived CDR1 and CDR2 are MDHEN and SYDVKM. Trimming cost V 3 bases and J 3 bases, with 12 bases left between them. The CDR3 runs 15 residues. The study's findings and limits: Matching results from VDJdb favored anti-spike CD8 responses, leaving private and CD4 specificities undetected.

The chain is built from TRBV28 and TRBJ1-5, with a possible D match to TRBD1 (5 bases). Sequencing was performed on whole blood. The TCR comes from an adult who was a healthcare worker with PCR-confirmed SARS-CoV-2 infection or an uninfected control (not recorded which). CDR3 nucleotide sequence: TGTGCCAGCAGTTTGGTCGACAGCATCAATCAGCCCCAGCATTTT. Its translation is CASSLVDSINQPQHF.